The TCR beta chain under discussion was sequenced for a study of blood T cell repertoires in COVID-19. Study as a whole: Samples representing acute and convalescent COVID-19 were sourced from the United States, Italy and Spain. The analysed material was cDNA or gDNA that came from T cells, B-cell-depleted T cells, or PBMCs.

V lost 5 bases and J lost 4, with 10 bases in between. CDR1 and CDR2 (germline): SGHTA, FQGTGA. The CDR3 covers 13 residues. Per the study methods: It was from reference gene primer amplification that nucleated cell counts were estimated. Sequencing was performed with immunoSEQ multiplex PCR; in TCRdb, only in-frame clones are kept and a portion is missing. That table gives V, J and clone size, and the DNA gave D and trimming. The table shows 300,000 to 400,000 clones, with 65% to 90% occurring only once. The TCR originated in a human donor in a cohort sampled during active COVID-19. The chain links TRBV7-3 to TRBJ2-3, with D tentatively TRBD1 (6 bases). The source material was peripheral blood. CDR3 sequence (DNA): TGTGCCAGCAGCCGGGACATTGCAGATACGCAGTATTTT. Amino acids: CASSRDIADTQYF.